What follows are 27 T cell receptor beta chains derived from one specimen sequenced in a study of shared clonotypes between healthy human individuals. Sequencing was performed with immunoSEQ multiplex PCR; in TCRdb, only in-frame clones are kept and a portion is missing. The repertoire has under 650,000 clones, 90% to 96% of them found once; the top ten carry about 0.057%. The specimen sequenced was naive CD4+ T cells sorted from blood. Subset reported: CD45RA+ positively selected. These TCRs come from a woman under 40 in good health.

The rearrangement links TRBV18 to TRBJ1-5; D unresolved. The CDR3 spans 15 residues. V was clipped by 6 bases and J by 2 bases, with 14 bases between them. CDR1 is KGHSH and CDR2 is LQKENI in the germline V gene. CDR3 in DNA: TGTGCCAGCTCTCAAGGGTTGAACGGCAATCAGCCCCAGCATTTT. It specifies CASSQGLNGNQPQHF.

The V and J genes are TRBV9 and TRBJ2-3; D is unclear. Trimming pared 0 bases from V and 5 bases from J, leaving 7 bases between. The CDR3 consists of 13 residues. Germline loops: CDR1 SGDLS, CDR2 YYNGEE. CDR3 nucleotide sequence: TGTGCCAGCAGCGTAGGGGTTGTAGATACGCAGTATTTT. It encodes CASSVGVVDTQYF.

CDR3 sequence reads: CASSQDGVPGQAGFDTQYF. The CDR3 nucleotides read TGCGCCAGCAGCCAAGATGGGGTACCGGGACAGGCGGGATTCGATACGCAGTATTTT. This chain uses TRBV4-1 with TRBJ2-3; TRBD1 agrees at 8 bases. With 0 bases clipped from V and 6 bases from J, the junction kept 17 bases outside the gene matches. Germline V gene sequence: CDR1 MGHRA, CDR2 YSYEKL. The CDR3 is 19 amino acids.

The chain has TRBV7-9 and TRBJ1-2; D is possibly TRBD1 (5 bases). The germline V and J ends were trimmed by 7 bases and 1 base, with 13 bases remaining between them. Germline values: CDR1 SEHNR, CDR2 FQNEAQ (reference sequence). The length of the CDR3 is 14 residues. The CDR3 protein is CASTTGPINYGYTF. CDR3 coding DNA: TGTGCCAGCACGACGGGGCCAATTAACTATGGCTACACCTTC.

The rearrangement links TRBV2 to TRBJ2-2; D gene ambiguous. In germline, CDR1 is SNHLY, CDR2 FYNNEI. This CDR3 region has 11 residues. V was pared by 10 bases and J by 5 bases, with 8 bases between. DNA of the CDR3: TGTGCCAAGGGTGGGACCGGGGAGCTGTTTTTT. Translated: CAKGGTGELFF.

CDR3 DNA: TGTGCCAGCAGTGAAGTGGGGTTCGAGTATGAAAAACTGTTTTTT. As protein: CASSEVGFEYEKLFF. This rearrangement joins TRBV6-1 to TRBJ1-4; D not certain. Trimming left V 1 base short and J 6 bases short, with 12 bases between. Germline assignment: CDR1 MNHNS and CDR2 SASEGT. This CDR3 is 15 amino acids long.

V and J are TRBV18 and TRBJ1-6; 10 nucleotides line up with TRBD1. The germline V gene encodes CDR1 KGHSH and CDR2 LQKENI. V shed 4 bases and J 10 bases; nucleotides not matched to a gene: 4. This CDR3 has 14 amino acids. This CDR3 reads CASSRDRGGSPLHF. In DNA, the CDR3 is TGTGCCAGCTCACGGGACAGGGGAGGGTCACCCCTCCACTTT.

The J gene is TRBJ2-3, the V gene TRBV5-1; possibly TRBD1 for D (6 bases). V was pared by 1 base and J by 6 bases, with 9 bases between. CDR3 length: 13 amino acids. CDR1 is SGHRS, CDR2 YFSETQ, per germline. The CDR3 loop is CASSLTGTDTQYF. The CDR3 DNA reads as TGCGCCAGCAGCTTGACAGGGACGGATACGCAGTATTTT.

CDR3 loop: CASSLERAQPQHF. Written as DNA, the CDR3 is TGTGCCAGCAGCCTGGAGAGAGCTCAGCCCCAGCATTTT. V and J are TRBV6-5 and TRBJ1-5; no clear D gene. The CDR3 is 13 amino acids. Germline V gene data show CDR1 as MNHEY and CDR2 as SVGAGI. V was pared by 6 bases and J by 6 bases, with 12 bases between.

This chain uses TRBV28 with TRBJ1-5; maybe TRBD1 (5 bases). Deletions cut 6 bases from V and 7 bases from J, with 10 bases between. This CDR3 has 12 residues. The germline CDR1 and CDR2 sequences are MDHEN and SYDVKM. The chain's CDR3 is CASRPQGQPQHF. In DNA form, the CDR3 reads TGTGCCAGCAGGCCCCAGGGCCAGCCCCAGCATTTT. The complete variable domain, with remaining parts taken from reference TRBV28 and TRBJ1-5, reads DVKVTQSSRYLVKRTGEKVFLECVQDMDHENMFWYRQDPGLGLRLIYFSYDVKMKEKGDIPEGYSVSREKKERFSLILESASTNQTSMYLCASRPQGQPQHFGDGTRLSIL.

The CDR3: CASRALAGRLETQYF. The CDR3 nucleotides read TGTGCCAGCAGGGCGCTAGCGGGAAGATTAGAGACCCAGTACTTC. This rearrangement joins TRBV6-1 to TRBJ2-5; TRBD2 matches at 9 bases. V was pared by 6 bases and J by 4 bases, with 9 bases of the junction left unmatched. Per germline, CDR1 MNHNS and CDR2 SASEGT. The CDR3 loop spans 15 amino acids.

This rearrangement joins TRBV7-3 to TRBJ2-1, with 11 bases matching TRBD1. Germline CDR1 and CDR2: SGHTA and FQGTGA. V lost 5 bases to trimming and J lost 7 bases; unmatched junction nucleotides: 7. The CDR3 consists of 15 residues. The CDR3 DNA is TGTGCCAGCAGCCCCAATAGGGACAGGGGGAATGAGCAGTTCTTC. As protein: CASSPNRDRGNEQFF.

This chain uses TRBV5-6 with TRBJ1-1; D is ambiguous. The V gene's germline CDR1 is SGHDT and CDR2 YYEEEE. Trimming shortened V by 2 bases and J by 1 base, and 15 bases separated the two germline ends. This CDR3 is 16 amino acids long. CDR3 region: CASSFLPLTGNTEAFF. Here the CDR3 DNA reads TGTGCCAGCAGCTTCCTCCCTTTGACGGGGAACACTGAAGCTTTCTTT.

This chain links TRBV27 with TRBJ2-1, with 9 bases aligning to TRBD2. Trimming took 7 bases from V and 14 from J; bases not matched to a gene: 12. CDR3 length equals 13 residues. Germline V gives CDR1 MNHEY, CDR2 SMNVEV (reference sequence). The CDR3 region has the DNA TGTGCCAGCAAAGAACAGGGGACTAGCAGTAAGTTCTTC. Its protein is CASKEQGTSSKFF.

As regards this clone: The same CDR3 is also encoded by other DNA sequences in this sample. The CDR3 here is CASSLLGTSGSYEQYF. CDR3 bases: TGTGCCAGCAGCTTACTGGGGACTAGCGGCTCCTACGAGCAGTACTTC. The V and J genes are TRBV7-2 and TRBJ2-7, with 11 nucleotides matching TRBD2. V lost 2 bases, J lost 0 bases, and 3 bases stayed unmatched. The CDR3 is made up of 16 amino acids. The germline V gene encodes CDR1 SGHTA and CDR2 FQGNSA.

The chain combines TRBV7-2 with TRBJ2-5; TRBD2 agrees at 9 bases. The last part of the DNA fits TRBJ2-7 better; the J call may be wrong. The CDR3 contains 16 residues. Germline-derived CDR1 and CDR2 are SGHTA and FQGNSA. The CDR3 region is CASSTKGTSWLYEQYF. The DNA for the CDR3 is TGTGCCAGCAGCACAAAAGGGACTAGCTGGTTGTACGAGCAGTACTTC.

The chain couples TRBV11-2 to TRBJ2-3; 8 nucleotides agree with TRBD1. Germline V gene data show CDR1 as SGHAT and CDR2 as FQNNGV. The CDR3 length is 15 residues. V shed 5 bases and J 3 bases; nucleotides not matched to a gene: 7. The CDR3 DNA is TGTGCCAGCAGCGGACGGACAGGGAGAACAGATACGCAGTATTTT. As protein: CASSGRTGRTDTQYF.

This rearrangement joins TRBV2 to TRBJ2-2; D is ambiguous. The V and J ends lost 6 bases and 1 base respectively, with 12 bases between them. The CDR3 contains 15 residues. The germline gives CDR1 SNHLY, CDR2 FYNNEI. The CDR3: CASRGVQVNTGELFF. The CDR3 bases are TGTGCCAGCAGGGGTGTGCAGGTGAACACCGGGGAGCTGTTTTTT.

The chain carries TRBV19 and TRBJ1-1; possible D gene TRBD1, 5 bases. V lost 6 bases, J lost 0 bases, and 11 bases lay in between. The germline gives CDR1 LNHDA, CDR2 SQIVND (reference sequence). The CDR3 length is 14 residues. The CDR3 loop is CASRWGRVNTEAFF. The CDR3 DNA sequence: TGTGCCAGTAGATGGGGCAGAGTGAACACTGAAGCTTTCTTT.

The chain couples TRBV6-5 to TRBJ1-6; maybe TRBD1 (6 bases). V shed 4 bases and J shed 16 bases, with 14 bases lying between them. From germline, CDR1 is MNHEY and CDR2 SVGAGI. The CDR3 has 12 amino acids. CDR3 sequence: CASSSTGTALHF. The CDR3 DNA follows: TGTGCCAGCAGTTCCACAGGGACCGCTCTCCACTTT.

This clone appeared once. In DNA, the CDR3 is TGTGCCAGCAGCTGGGGAAATACCGGGACCGGGGCTTTCTTT. Amino acids: CASSWGNTGTGAFF. The chain carries TRBV11-2 and TRBJ1-1, with D possibly TRBD1 on 5 matching bases. Germline V gene lookup returns CDR1 SGHAT and CDR2 FQNNGV. This CDR3 is built from 14 residues. The V end lost 4 bases, the J end lost 11 bases, and 20 bases lay between the germline ends.

The CDR3 bases are TGTGCCAGCAGCCCCTACGGGACAGGGGATCAGCCCCAGCATTTT. Amino acids: CASSPYGTGDQPQHF. The chain carries TRBV7-8 and TRBJ1-5; the match to TRBD1 covers 10 bases. The CDR3 is 15 residues long. In germline, CDR1 is SGHVS, CDR2 FQNEAQ. V trimming: 5 bases; J trimming: 5 bases; junction bases outside the gene matches: 6.

This clone was counted once. CDR3: CASSVASTMNTEAFF. For the CDR3, the DNA is TGTGCCAGCAGCGTAGCTAGCACCATGAACACTGAAGCTTTCTTT. The V gene is TRBV9, the J gene TRBJ1-1; D gene uncertain. The CDR3 consists of 15 residues. Trimming stripped 0 bases from V and 0 bases from J, with 9 bases between. Germline CDR1 SGDLS, CDR2 YYNGEE.

The rearrangement links TRBV5-8 to TRBJ2-1, with 14 bases that match TRBD2. The V segment lost 5 bases and the J segment 7 bases; nucleotides outside the gene matches: 11. CDR1 SGHTS and CDR2 YDEGEE come from the germline V gene. The CDR3 covers 17 residues. In DNA form, the CDR3 reads TGTGCCAGCAGTTGGACTGGGACTAGCGGGAGTTTTAATGAGCAGTTCTTC. Translation gives CASSWTGTSGSFNEQFF.

The chain combines TRBV27 with TRBJ1-5; no clear D. V lost 5 bases and J lost 0, with 5 bases in between. The CDR3 length is 13 residues. The germline CDR1 and CDR2 sequences are MNHEY and SMNVEV (reference sequence). The CDR3 DNA follows: TGTGCCAGCAGTCCGTATAGCAATCAGCCCCAGCATTTT. It translates to CASSPYSNQPQHF.

This clone has more than one count but fewer than ten. The rearrangement uses TRBV2 and TRBJ1-2; D is ambiguous. From germline, CDR1 is SNHLY and CDR2 FYNNEI. Trimming stripped 7 bases from V and 4 bases from J, with 10 bases between. The CDR3 has 12 residues. The CDR3 DNA sequence: TGTGCCAGCAACGCTAGGACCTATGGCTACACCTTC. Amino acids: CASNARTYGYTF.

V usage is TRBV6-1 and J usage is TRBJ2-3; 7 bases agree with TRBD1. The CDR3 is 13 amino acids. The V gene end was trimmed by 8 bases and the J gene end by 4 bases; junction bases not matched to a gene: 6. Looked up from germline, CDR1 is MNHNS and CDR2 is SASEGT. In nucleotides, the CDR3 is TGTGCCAGCGCCGGGACAGTTGCAGATACGCAGTATTTT. Protein sequence: CASAGTVADTQYF.